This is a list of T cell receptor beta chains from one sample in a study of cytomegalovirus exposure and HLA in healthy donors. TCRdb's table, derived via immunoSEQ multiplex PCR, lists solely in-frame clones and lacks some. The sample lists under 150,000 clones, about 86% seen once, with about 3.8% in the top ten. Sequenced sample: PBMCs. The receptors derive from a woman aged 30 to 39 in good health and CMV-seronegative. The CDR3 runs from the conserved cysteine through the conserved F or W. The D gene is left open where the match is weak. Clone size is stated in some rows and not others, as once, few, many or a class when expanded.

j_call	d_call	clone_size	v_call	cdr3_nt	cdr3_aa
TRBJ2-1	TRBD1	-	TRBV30	TGTGCCTGGGGCGGACAGGGGGGAAACAATGAGCAGTTCTTC	CAWGGQGGNNEQFF
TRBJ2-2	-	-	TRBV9	TGTGCCAGCAGCGTAGTAGAGGGCGGGGAGCTGTTTTTT	CASSVVEGGELFF
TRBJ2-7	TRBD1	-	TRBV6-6	TGTGCCTGTCAAGGGGACAGATCCTACGAGCAGTACTTC	CACQGDRSYEQYF
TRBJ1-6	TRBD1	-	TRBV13	TGTGCCAGCAGCTTGCTGGACAGGCGGCAGGCCTATAATTCACCCCTCCACTTT	CASSLLDRRQAYNSPLHF
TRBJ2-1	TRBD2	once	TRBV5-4	TGTGCCAGCAGCTTATGGGCGGGAGCCTACAATGAGCAGTTCTTC	CASSLWAGAYNEQFF
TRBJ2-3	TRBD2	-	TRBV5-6	TGTGCCAGCAGCTTGGAACTAGCGGCGGATACGCAGTATTTT	CASSLELAADTQYF
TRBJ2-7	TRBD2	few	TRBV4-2	TGTGCCAGCAGCCAAGATAGGAGCGGGAGCATTTACGAGCAGTACTTC	CASSQDRSGSIYEQYF
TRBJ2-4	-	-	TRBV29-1	TGCAGCGTTGCTCTCTCTGACAAAAAAAACATTCAGTACTTC	CSVALSDKKNIQYF
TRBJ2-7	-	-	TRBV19	TGTGCCAGTAGTTTTTCAGGGGACCCCTACGAGCAGTACTTC	CASSFSGDPYEQYF
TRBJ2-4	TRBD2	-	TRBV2	TGTGCCAGCAGTGGTGCGGGAGAGAAAAACATTCAGTACTTC	CASSGAGEKNIQYF
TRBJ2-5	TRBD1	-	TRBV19	TGTGCCAGTAGTCCGAGCCCCACAGGGGTGGAGACCCAGTACTTC	CASSPSPTGVETQYF
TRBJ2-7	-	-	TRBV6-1	TGTGCCAGTGGCGTCTACAGCAGTTCCTACGAGCAGTACTTC	CASGVYSSSYEQYF
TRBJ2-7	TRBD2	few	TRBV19	TGTGCCAGTAGCTATGACGGGACTAGCTCCTACGAGCAGTACTTC	CASSYDGTSSYEQYF
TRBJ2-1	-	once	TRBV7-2	TGTGCCAGCAGCTTAGGTAAGCCCTCCTACAATGAGCAGTTCTTC	CASSLGKPSYNEQFF
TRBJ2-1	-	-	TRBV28	TGTGCCAGCAGTTTATTTCCGACCAAACGGGATGAGCAGTTCTTC	CASSLFPTKRDEQFF
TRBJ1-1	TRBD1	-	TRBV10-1	TGCGCCAGCAGTGAAACAGGGGGCATATCTGAAGCTTTCTTT	CASSETGGISEAFF
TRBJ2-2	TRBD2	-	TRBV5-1	TGCGCCAGCAGCTTGACGTCGGGACTAGCGGGAGTTGGAACCGGGGAGCTGTTTTTT	CASSLTSGLAGVGTGELFF
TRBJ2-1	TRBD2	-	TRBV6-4	TGTGCCAGCAGCCCACTAGCGGGAGGTTACAATGAGCAGTTCTTC	CASSPLAGGYNEQFF
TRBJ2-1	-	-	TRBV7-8	TGTGCCAGCAGCTTGATCGCAGGGGGGAATGAGCAGTTCTTC	CASSLIAGGNEQFF
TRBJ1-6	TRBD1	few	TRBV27	TGTGCCAGCAGTTTAAGACAGGGTTCACCCCTCCACTTT	CASSLRQGSPLHF
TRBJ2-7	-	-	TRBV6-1	TGTGCCAGCAGGATGGTAGGAAACTACGAGCAGTACTTC	CASRMVGNYEQYF
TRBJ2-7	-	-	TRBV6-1	TGTGCCAGCAGGCACGGGGATCCGGACGGGCAGTACTTC	CASRHGDPDGQYF
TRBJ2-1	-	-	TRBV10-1	TGCGCCAGCAATGAGTACGGCGGGATGACCTACAATGAGCAGTTCTTC	CASNEYGGMTYNEQFF
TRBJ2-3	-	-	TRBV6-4	TGTGCCAGCAGTGACAATTCAGTTGGGAGTGGCACAGATACGCAGTATTTT	CASSDNSVGSGTDTQYF
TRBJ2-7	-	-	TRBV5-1	TGCGCCAGCAGCCTCGAACAGGGCTACGAGCAGTACTTC	CASSLEQGYEQYF
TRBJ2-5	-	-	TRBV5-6	TGTGCCAGCAGCTTGGCGGAGACCCAGTACTTC	CASSLAETQYF
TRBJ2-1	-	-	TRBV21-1	TGTGCCAGCAGCACCCGGGACTCATCGAGCTCCTACAATGAGCAGTTCTTC	CASSTRDSSSSYNEQFF
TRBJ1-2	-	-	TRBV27	TGTGCCAGCAGTTACGGGGGAGTGGGAAACTATGGCTACACCTTC	CASSYGGVGNYGYTF
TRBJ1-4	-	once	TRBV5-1	TGCGCCAGCAGCCCGAGGGGCCCGAGGGGGGAAAAACTGTTTTTT	CASSPRGPRGEKLFF
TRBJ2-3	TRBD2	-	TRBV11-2	TGTGCCAGCAGCCGGACTAGCGGGAGGACCCAGTCGGGTACAGATACGCAGTATTTT	CASSRTSGRTQSGTDTQYF
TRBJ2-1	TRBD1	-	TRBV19	TGTGCCAGTACTAAGGGACAGGGACCCTACAATGAGCAGTTCTTC	CASTKGQGPYNEQFF
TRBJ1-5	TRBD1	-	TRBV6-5	TGTGCCAGCAGCAGGGGGGAGCGGGAGCCCCAGCATTTT	CASSRGEREPQHF
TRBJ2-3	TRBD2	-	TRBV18	TGTGCCAGCTCACCTTTAGCGGGGGGATACACAGATACGCAGTATTTT	CASSPLAGGYTDTQYF
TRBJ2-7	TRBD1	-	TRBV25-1	TGTGCCAGCAGCGGGACAGGGATGGGCTCCTACGAGCAGTACTTC	CASSGTGMGSYEQYF
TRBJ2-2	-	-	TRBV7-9	TGTGCCAGCAGCTTAGGACGGGAATTTGCTGGGGAGCTGTTTTTT	CASSLGREFAGELFF
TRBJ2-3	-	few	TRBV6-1	TGTGCCAGCAGTGAGGACAGTTTTGGCACAGATACGCAGTATTTT	CASSEDSFGTDTQYF
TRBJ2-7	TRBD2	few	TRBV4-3	TGCGCCAGCAGCCAAGGTCGGGGGAGGGCCTACGAGCAGTACTTC	CASSQGRGRAYEQYF
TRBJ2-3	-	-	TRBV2	TGTGCCAGCAGAGAGGTCGATACGCAGTATTTT	CASREVDTQYF
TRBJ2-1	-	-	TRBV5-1	TGCGCCAGCAGCTGGGACTCTCCAGAGCAGTTCTTC	CASSWDSPEQFF
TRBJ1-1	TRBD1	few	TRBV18	TGTGCCAGCTCAACGTCAGGGGGAACTGAAGCTTTCTTT	CASSTSGGTEAFF
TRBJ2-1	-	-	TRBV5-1	TGCGCCAGCAGCTTGGTGGGGGCTGCGGGCAATGAGCAGTTCTTC	CASSLVGAAGNEQFF
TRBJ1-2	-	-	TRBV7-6	TGTGCCAGCAGCCCCGGCGAGCAGCCGGGTGGCTACACCTTC	CASSPGEQPGGYTF
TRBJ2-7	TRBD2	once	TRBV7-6	TGTGCCAGCAGCTCGAGTCCTTTTGGTAGCGGGGCCTACGAGCAGTACTTC	CASSSSPFGSGAYEQYF
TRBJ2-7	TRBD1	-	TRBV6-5	TGTGCCAGCAGCGGGACAGGGCTTAGGCCCTACGAGCAGTACTTC	CASSGTGLRPYEQYF
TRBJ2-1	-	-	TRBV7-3	TGTGCCAGCAGCCCCGGGGGAACCCACAATGAGCAGTTCTTC	CASSPGGTHNEQFF
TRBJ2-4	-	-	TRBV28	TGTGCCAGCACCCCCGTGAGGAAGGAATCCGGCATTCAGTACTTC	CASTPVRKESGIQYF
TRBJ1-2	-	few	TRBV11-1	TGTGCCAGCAGCTTAGGGAGCGCGGGCCCACCTTATGGCTACACCTTC	CASSLGSAGPPYGYTF
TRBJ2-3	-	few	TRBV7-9	TGTGCCAGCAGCCCGAAGGGAGGTTCTAGCACAGATACGCAGTATTTT	CASSPKGGSSTDTQYF
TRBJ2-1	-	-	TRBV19	TGTGCCAGTAGTTCATACACCGACAATGAGCAGTTCTTC	CASSSYTDNEQFF
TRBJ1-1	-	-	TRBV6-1	TGTGCCAGCAGTGAAGCACCTCGGGGGACTGAAGCTTTCTTT	CASSEAPRGTEAFF
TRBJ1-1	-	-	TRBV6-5	TGTGCCAGCGGAATCAGGGGCACTGAAGCTTTCTTT	CASGIRGTEAFF
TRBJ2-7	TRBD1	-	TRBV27	TGTGCCAGCTCAGACAGGGTCTTCCACGAGCAGTACTTC	CASSDRVFHEQYF
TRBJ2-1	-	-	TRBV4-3	TGCGCCAGCAGCCAAGATCTGCGGGGTACCTACAATGAGCAGTTCTTC	CASSQDLRGTYNEQFF
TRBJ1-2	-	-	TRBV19	TGTGCCAGTAGACCAGCCCAGGGGTCCTATGGCTACACCTTC	CASRPAQGSYGYTF